The following is a TCR beta chain sequence with its context. The antigen is unknown. The data derive from a study of shared clonotypes between healthy human individuals. Study conclusions and caveats: It was observed that approximately 5% of naive CD4 clonotypes were shared across a handful of donors.

Several immunoSEQ plates held equal portions of the genomic DNA taken from each subset. DNA at approximately 200 ng, some 31,000 T cell genomes, went into sorted-subset replicate PCRs. Per the authors' pipeline: Sequence data from immunoSEQ were junction-only and lacked quality scores; consequently, filtering differed. This table comes from immunoSEQ multiplex PCR, and its TCRdb copy is limited to in-frame clones, with some not included. V, J and clone size are those of that table, while D and trimming were read from the DNA. This sample has hundreds of thousands of clones, with 90% to 95% found just once. This CDR3 region has 14 residues. J gave up 5 bases and V 1 base, and 4 bases lay outside the gene matches. The germline gives CDR1 MDHEN, CDR2 SYDVKM. CD8 cells regarded as naive lacked CD45RO, were positively chosen for CCR7, and omitted terminally differentiated effector memory CD45RA+ cells.

The chain combines TRBV28 with TRBJ2-7; 8 bases line up with TRBD1. The sequenced material came from naive CD8+ T cells sorted from blood. This sequence originates from a man in his thirties or forties in good health. CDR3 residues: CASSLFTGGNEQYF. The DNA for the CDR3 is TGTGCCAGCAGTTTATTTACAGGGGGAAACGAGCAGTACTTC.